Listed below are T cell receptor beta chains from one sample, sequenced in a study of T cell changes during pregnancy in multiple sclerosis. TCRdb's copy holds only in-frame clones and misses some; the assay was immunoSEQ multiplex PCR. The data show roughly 61,000 clones, approximately 93% seen once. The specimen was peripheral blood, collected after pregnancy. The receptors were sampled from a female donor with multiple sclerosis, enrolled in a pregnancy study. Each CDR3 is given with its conserved first and last residue. D genes are given only for firm matches. Only some rows state a clone size, as once, few, many or a class for expanded clones.

D gene | clone size | J gene | V gene | CDR3 protein | CDR3 DNA
TRBD1 | - | TRBJ1-2 | TRBV2 | CASTWTGQYGYTF | TGTGCCAGCACCTGGACAGGGCAGTATGGCTACACCTTC
TRBD1 | - | TRBJ1-2 | TRBV13 | CASSSGDRRPTNYGYTF | TGTGCCAGCAGCTCGGGGGACAGACGACCTACTAACTATGGCTACACCTTC
TRBD2 | - | TRBJ2-7 | TRBV27 | CASSTRLAGVPYEQYF | TGTGCCAGCAGTACCAGACTAGCGGGAGTCCCCTACGAGCAGTACTTC
- | - | TRBJ2-5 | TRBV9 | CASSVAGGAQETQYF | TGTGCCAGCAGCGTAGCCGGGGGAGCGCAAGAGACCCAGTACTTC
TRBD2 | - | TRBJ2-5 | TRBV6-1 | CASSEAAGMQETQYF | TGTGCCAGCAGTGAAGCAGCGGGAATGCAAGAGACCCAGTACTTC
TRBD2 | - | TRBJ2-1 | TRBV9 | CASSPGLASSYNEQFF | TGTGCCAGCAGCCCAGGACTAGCTTCCTCCTACAATGAGCAGTTCTTC
- | - | TRBJ1-2 | TRBV18 | CASSPQGDYGYTF | TGTGCCAGCTCACCACAGGGAGACTATGGCTACACCTTC
TRBD2 | - | TRBJ2-3 | TRBV27 | CASSLSSSGSTDTQYF | TGTGCCAGCAGTTTATCGAGTAGCGGGAGCACAGATACGCAGTATTTT
- | - | TRBJ2-1 | TRBV10-2 | CASTASEDEQFF | TGCGCCAGCACCGCGAGCGAGGATGAGCAGTTCTTC
TRBD2 | - | TRBJ2-5 | TRBV25-1 | CASSELAGDRQETQYF | TGTGCCAGCAGTGAGCTAGCGGGAGATCGGCAAGAGACCCAGTACTTC
TRBD2 | - | TRBJ2-1 | TRBV19 | CASKVSGAAGGEQFF | TGTGCCAGTAAGGTGTCAGGGGCTGCGGGAGGTGAGCAGTTCTTC
- | - | TRBJ1-5 | TRBV5-8 | CASIPPGRQPQHF | TGTGCCAGCATCCCCCCGGGGAGGCAGCCCCAGCATTTT
- | - | TRBJ1-1 | TRBV6-1 | CASSAGQGARPEAFF | TGTGCCAGCAGTGCCGGTCAGGGTGCAAGGCCTGAAGCTTTCTTT
TRBD2 | - | TRBJ2-1 | TRBV5-1 | CASSLVAGALNEQFF | TGCGCCAGCAGCTTGGTAGCGGGAGCCCTTAATGAGCAGTTCTTC
- | - | TRBJ1-1 | TRBV4-2 | CASSQAEGGGNTEAFF | TGTGCCAGCAGCCAAGCGGAAGGCGGGGGGAACACTGAAGCTTTCTTT
TRBD2 | once | TRBJ2-7 | TRBV28 | CASSPFPPGGPSYEQYF | TGTGCCAGCAGCCCATTTCCCCCGGGAGGGCCCTCCTACGAGCAGTACTTC
TRBD2 | - | TRBJ2-1 | TRBV5-5 | CASSVTSGLYNEQFF | TGTGCCAGCAGCGTGACTAGCGGCCTCTACAATGAGCAGTTCTTC
TRBD1 | few | TRBJ1-1 | TRBV18 | CASSPRTGVDTEAFF | TGTGCCAGCTCACCTCGGACAGGGGTAGACACTGAAGCTTTCTTT
- | - | TRBJ1-4 | TRBV2 | CASSVREYSEKLFF | TGTGCCAGCAGTGTTAGGGAGTATAGTGAAAAACTGTTTTTT
- | - | TRBJ2-7 | TRBV6-4 | CASSDSQGFYYYEQYF | TGTGCCAGCAGTGACTCTCAGGGTTTCTACTACTACGAGCAGTACTTC
TRBD1 | - | TRBJ2-6 | TRBV13 | CASSYLQGAMSPGANVLTF | TGTGCCAGCAGCTACTTACAGGGGGCTATGAGTCCTGGGGCCAACGTCCTGACTTTC
- | - | TRBJ1-4 | TRBV5-6 | CASSFLQLSTNEKLFF | TGTGCCAGCAGCTTCTTACAGCTATCAACTAATGAAAAACTGTTTTTT
TRBD2 | - | TRBJ2-3 | TRBV4-3 | CASSQELAVSTDTQYF | TGCGCCAGCAGCCAGGAACTAGCGGTCAGCACAGATACGCAGTATTTT
TRBD2 | - | TRBJ2-7 | TRBV29-1 | CSVVGGRASSYEQYF | TGCAGCGTTGTTGGTGGGAGGGCCAGCTCCTACGAGCAGTACTTC
TRBD1 | - | TRBJ1-4 | TRBV6-6 | CATIRDRDEKLFF | TGTGCCACGATCCGGGACAGGGATGAAAAACTGTTTTTT
TRBD2 | once | TRBJ2-1 | TRBV12-5 | CASGLVHAGGLHEQFF | TGTGCTAGTGGTTTGGTACATGCGGGAGGGCTCCATGAGCAGTTCTTC
TRBD2 | - | TRBJ2-1 | TRBV15 | CATSTTGEFSGRENEQFF | TGTGCCACCAGCACGACAGGGGAATTCAGCGGGAGGGAGAATGAGCAGTTCTTC
TRBD2 | - | TRBJ2-3 | TRBV5-4 | CASSLVTSGRDTQYF | TGTGCCAGCAGCTTAGTCACTAGCGGGAGGGATACGCAGTATTTT
- | - | TRBJ2-3 | TRBV5-4 | CATSWEFSTDTQYF | TGTGCCACCTCGTGGGAGTTCAGTACCGATACGCAGTATTTT